Only one count was recorded for the clone carrying this T cell receptor beta chain. Its antigen is undetermined. At one boundary the junction diverges from the germline segment, which might be a read error. Germline V gene lookup returns CDR1 MDHEN and CDR2 SYDVKM. This CDR3 has 13 amino acids. Stated time point: week 35, safety follow-up. Vaccinated patients received 300 ug of mutant IDH1 20-mer peptide per dose, with topical imiquimod. This specimen belongs to a study of a mutant IDH1 vaccine in newly diagnosed glioma. Study-level background: Prior therapy was radiotherapy, temozolomide, or both; most received both.

The study's findings and limits: Any relationship between pseudoprogression and changes in top peripheral T cell clonotypes seemed absent. Detectable vaccine-induced immune responses arose in 80% to 95% of patients.

The repertoire was sequenced with immunoSEQ multiplex PCR; TCRdb's copy has only in-frame clones and lacks some. Of about 74,000 clones listed, about 87% are singletons. The chain recombines TRBV28 with TRBJ2-7, with D uncertain. The sequences come from PBMCs, collected from a glioma patient whose treatment included an IDH1 peptide vaccine. The origin of this receptor is a man aged 25 to 45 with glioma. The CDR3, as DNA: TGTGCCAGCAGTTTACCCCCCTCCCACGAGCAGTACTTC. This sequence encodes CASSLPPSHEQYF.